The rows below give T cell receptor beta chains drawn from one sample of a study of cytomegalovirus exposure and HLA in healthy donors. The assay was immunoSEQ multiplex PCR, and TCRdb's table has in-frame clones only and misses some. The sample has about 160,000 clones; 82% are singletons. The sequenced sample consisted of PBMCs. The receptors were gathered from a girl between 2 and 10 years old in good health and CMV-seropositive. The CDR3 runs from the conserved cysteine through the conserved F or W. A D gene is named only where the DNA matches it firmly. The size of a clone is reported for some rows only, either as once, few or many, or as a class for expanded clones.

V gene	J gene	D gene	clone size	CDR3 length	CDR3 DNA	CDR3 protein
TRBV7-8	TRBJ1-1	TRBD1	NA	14	TGTGCCAGCAGCCCGCGACAGGGAATCGCTGAAGCTTTCTTT	CASSPRQGIAEAFF
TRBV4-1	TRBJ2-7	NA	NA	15	TGCGCCAGCAGCCAAGAGAGGCAACGGGGCTACGAGCAGTACTTC	CASSQERQRGYEQYF
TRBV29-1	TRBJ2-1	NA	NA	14	TGCAGCGTTGATAGGGAGGGGGGGTACAATGAGCAGTTCTTC	CSVDREGGYNEQFF
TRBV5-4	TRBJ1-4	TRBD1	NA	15	TGTGCCAGCAGCGCGACAGGGGCGGCGTTTGGAAAACTGTTTTTT	CASSATGAAFGKLFF
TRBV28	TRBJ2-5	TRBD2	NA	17	TGTGCCAGCAGTCCTCCTTTCCTTAGCGGGCCAGAAGAGACCCAGTACTTC	CASSPPFLSGPEETQYF
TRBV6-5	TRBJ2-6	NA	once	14	TGTGCCAGCAGTGACAACTCTGGGGCCAACGTCCTGACTTTC	CASSDNSGANVLTF
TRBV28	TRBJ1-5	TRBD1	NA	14	TGTGCCAGCAGGAGCGGGACAGGGGATCAGCCCCAGCATTTT	CASRSGTGDQPQHF
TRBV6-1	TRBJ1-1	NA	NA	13	TGTGCCAGCAGTGGGCCCATGAACACTGAAGCTTTCTTT	CASSGPMNTEAFF
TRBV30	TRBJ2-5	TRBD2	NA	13	TGTGCCTGGAAGGCGGGAGGGTGGGAGACCCAGTACTTC	CAWKAGGWETQYF
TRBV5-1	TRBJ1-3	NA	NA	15	TGCGCCAGCAGCTTGGGCAGTCTCTCTGGAAACACCATATATTTT	CASSLGSLSGNTIYF
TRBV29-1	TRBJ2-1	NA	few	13	TGCAGCGTTGAGTGGGCGGGTCCCAATGAGCAGTTCTTC	CSVEWAGPNEQFF
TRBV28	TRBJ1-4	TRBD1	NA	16	TGTGCCAGCAGTTTACGTCCGGGACAGATTAATGAAAAACTGTTTTTT	CASSLRPGQINEKLFF
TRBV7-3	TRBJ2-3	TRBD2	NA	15	TGTGCCAGCAGCTCCGGGACTAGCGGGATTTATACGCAGTATTTT	CASSSGTSGIYTQYF
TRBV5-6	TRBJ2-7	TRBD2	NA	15	TGTGCCAGCAGCGGGGGACTAGCGGTTACTTACGAGCAGTACTTC	CASSGGLAVTYEQYF
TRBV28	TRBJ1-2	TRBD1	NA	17	TGTGCCAGCAGTTACCCCACGCGGGGCAGGGGGCTTTATGGCTACACCTTC	CASSYPTRGRGLYGYTF
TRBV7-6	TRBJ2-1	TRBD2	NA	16	TGTGCCAGCAGCTTATACGAGCGGGAGACTTACAATGAGCAGTTCTTC	CASSLYERETYNEQFF
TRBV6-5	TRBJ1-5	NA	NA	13	TGTGCCAGCAGGTTAGCGGGAAATCAGCCCCAGCATTTT	CASRLAGNQPQHF
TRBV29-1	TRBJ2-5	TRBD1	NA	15	TGCAGCGTCGTACCACCCGGGACAGGGACAGAGACCCAGTACTTC	CSVVPPGTGTETQYF
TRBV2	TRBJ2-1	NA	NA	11	TGTGCCAGCCGCACTCGAGGCGAGCAGTTCTTC	CASRTRGEQFF
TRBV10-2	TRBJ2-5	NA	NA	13	TGCGCCAGCCGGCGAGGGATGGCTGAGACCCAGTACTTC	CASRRGMAETQYF
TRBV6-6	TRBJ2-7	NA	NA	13	TGTGCCAGCAGCCCCTCTAGGAAAAACGAGCAGTACTTC	CASSPSRKNEQYF
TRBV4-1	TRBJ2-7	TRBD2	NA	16	TGCGCCAGCAGCCGAATCCCGGTAGCGGGAGGGTGGGAGCAGTACTTC	CASSRIPVAGGWEQYF
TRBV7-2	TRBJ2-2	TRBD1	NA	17	TGTGCCAGCAGCTTCCTCCGGAACAGGGGGAACACCGGGGAGCTGTTTTTT	CASSFLRNRGNTGELFF
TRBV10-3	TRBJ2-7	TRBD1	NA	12	TGTGCCATTCAGGGGGCCACCTACGAGCAGTACTTC	CAIQGATYEQYF
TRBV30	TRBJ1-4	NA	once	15	TGTGCCTGGAGTCGTCCTGCAGGGCGGGGTGAAAAACTGTTTTTT	CAWSRPAGRGEKLFF
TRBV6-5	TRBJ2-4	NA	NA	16	TGTGCCAGCAGTTATGGAGGGGCCGGGTGGGAAAACATTCAGTACTTC	CASSYGGAGWENIQYF
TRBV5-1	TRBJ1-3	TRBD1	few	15	TGCGCCAGCAGCTTCACCGGGACAGAGATGGACACCATATATTTT	CASSFTGTEMDTIYF
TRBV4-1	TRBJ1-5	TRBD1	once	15	TGCGCCAGCAGCCATTCCGGACAGGTCAATCAGCCCCAGCATTTT	CASSHSGQVNQPQHF
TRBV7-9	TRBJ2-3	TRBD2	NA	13	TGTGCCAGCAGAGGGACTAGAGGAGATACGCAGTATTTT	CASRGTRGDTQYF
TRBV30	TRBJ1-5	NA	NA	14	TGTGCCTGGAGTGTAAACAGGGATAATCAGCCCCAGCATTTT	CAWSVNRDNQPQHF
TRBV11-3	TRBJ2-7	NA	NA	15	TGTGCCAGCAGCTTAGGGGGTTCAGGGGCCGCACAGCAGTACTTC	CASSLGGSGAAQQYF
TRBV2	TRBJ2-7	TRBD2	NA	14	TGTGCCAGCAGGGGGAGACTAGCGGGAGAAGAGCAGTACTTC	CASRGRLAGEEQYF
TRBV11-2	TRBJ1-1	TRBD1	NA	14	TGTGCCAGCAGCAATAACAGGGGAAGTACTGAAGCTTTCTTT	CASSNNRGSTEAFF
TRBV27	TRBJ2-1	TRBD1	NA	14	TGTGCCAGCAGTTTCGGGACAGGGGGGCATGAGCAGTTCTTC	CASSFGTGGHEQFF
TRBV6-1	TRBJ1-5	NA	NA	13	TGTGCCAGCAGTGAAGGGGGCCATCAGCCCCAGCATTTT	CASSEGGHQPQHF
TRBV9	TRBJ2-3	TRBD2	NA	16	TGTGCCAGCAGCTCATGGACTAGCGGGAGACAAGATACGCAGTATTTT	CASSSWTSGRQDTQYF
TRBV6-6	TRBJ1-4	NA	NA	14	TGTGCCAGCACCTACCACGCAGGGAGGGAAAAACTGTTTTTT	CASTYHAGREKLFF
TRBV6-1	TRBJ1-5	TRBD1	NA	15	TGTGCCAGCAGTGTTGGACAGGGAGGTCATCAGCCCCAGCATTTT	CASSVGQGGHQPQHF
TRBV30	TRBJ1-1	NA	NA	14	TGTGCCTGGGCCCACACGGGTTTGAACACTGAAGCTTTCTTT	CAWAHTGLNTEAFF
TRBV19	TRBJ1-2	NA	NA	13	TGTGCCAGTACTCACGGGGGTCTCGATGGCTACACCTTC	CASTHGGLDGYTF
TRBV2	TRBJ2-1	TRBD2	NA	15	TGTGCCAGCAGTTTACTAGCGGGAGTTGGCAATGAGCAGTTCTTC	CASSLLAGVGNEQFF
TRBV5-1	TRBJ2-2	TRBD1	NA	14	TGCGCCAGCAGCTTGGGAGGGGGCCCCGGGGAGCTGTTTTTT	CASSLGGGPGELFF
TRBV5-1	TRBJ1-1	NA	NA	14	TGCGCCAGCAGCTTAGACACAGCGGGGACTGAAGCTTTCTTT	CASSLDTAGTEAFF
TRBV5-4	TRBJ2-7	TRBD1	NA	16	TGTGCCAGCAGCTTGGGACAGGGGGTACTACGGAACGAGCAGTACTTC	CASSLGQGVLRNEQYF
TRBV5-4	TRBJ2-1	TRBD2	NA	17	TGTGCCAGCAGCTTGCCAGCTTTCACTAGCGGGAGCCCTGAGCAGTTCTTC	CASSLPAFTSGSPEQFF
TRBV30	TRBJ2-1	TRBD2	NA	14	TGTGCCTGGAGTACAGCGGGAGGGCCGAGTGAGCAGTTCTTC	CAWSTAGGPSEQFF
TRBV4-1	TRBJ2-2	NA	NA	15	TGCGCCAGCAGCCAAGATCGGACTAACACCGGGGAGCTGTTTTTT	CASSQDRTNTGELFF